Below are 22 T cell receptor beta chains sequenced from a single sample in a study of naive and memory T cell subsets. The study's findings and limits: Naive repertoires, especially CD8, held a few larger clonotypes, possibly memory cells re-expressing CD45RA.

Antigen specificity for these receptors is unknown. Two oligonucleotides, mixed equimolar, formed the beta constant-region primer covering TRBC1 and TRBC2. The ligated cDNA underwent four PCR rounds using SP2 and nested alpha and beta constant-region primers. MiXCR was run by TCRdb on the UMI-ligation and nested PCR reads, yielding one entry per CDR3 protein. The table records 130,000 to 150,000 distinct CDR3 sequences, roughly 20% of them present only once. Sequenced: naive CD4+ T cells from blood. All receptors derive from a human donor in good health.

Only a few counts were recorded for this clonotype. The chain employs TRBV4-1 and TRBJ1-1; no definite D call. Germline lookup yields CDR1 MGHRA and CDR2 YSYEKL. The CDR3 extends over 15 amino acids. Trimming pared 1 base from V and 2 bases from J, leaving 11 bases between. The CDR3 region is CASSQVAASNTEAFF. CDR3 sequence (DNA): TGCGCCAGCAGCCAAGTTGCAGCCTCTAACACTGAAGCTTTCTTT.

Written as DNA, the CDR3 is TGCAGTGCTAGGCGATTCGAGGGAGGGCCCTACAATGAGCAGTTCTTC. Translated, it gives CSARRFEGGPYNEQFF. The V gene is TRBV20-1, the J gene TRBJ2-1; TRBD2 matches 7 bases. There are 16 residues in the CDR3. Germline-derived CDR1 and CDR2 are DFQATT and SNEGSKA (reference sequence). Trimming took 3 bases from V and 2 from J; bases not matched to a gene: 10.

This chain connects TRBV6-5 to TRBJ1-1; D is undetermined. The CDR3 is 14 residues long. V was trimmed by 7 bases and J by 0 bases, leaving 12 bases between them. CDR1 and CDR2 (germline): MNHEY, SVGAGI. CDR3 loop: CASTPFGVNTEAFF. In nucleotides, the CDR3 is TGTGCCAGCACCCCGTTCGGCGTGAACACTGAAGCTTTCTTT.

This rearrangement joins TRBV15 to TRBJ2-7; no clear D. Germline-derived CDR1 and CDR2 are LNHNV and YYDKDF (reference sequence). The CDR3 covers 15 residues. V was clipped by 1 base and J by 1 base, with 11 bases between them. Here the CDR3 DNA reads TGTGCCACCAGCAGAGTAACTTCAGCTTCCTACGAGCAGTACTTC. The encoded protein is CATSRVTSASYEQYF.

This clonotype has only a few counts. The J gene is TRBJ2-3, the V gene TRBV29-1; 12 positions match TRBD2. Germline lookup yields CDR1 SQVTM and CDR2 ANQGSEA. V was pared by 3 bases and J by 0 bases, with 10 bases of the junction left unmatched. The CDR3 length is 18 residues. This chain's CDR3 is CSVEGGLLAGGSTDTQYF. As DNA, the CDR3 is TGCAGCGTTGAGGGAGGGCTCCTAGCGGGAGGGAGCACAGATACGCAGTATTTT.

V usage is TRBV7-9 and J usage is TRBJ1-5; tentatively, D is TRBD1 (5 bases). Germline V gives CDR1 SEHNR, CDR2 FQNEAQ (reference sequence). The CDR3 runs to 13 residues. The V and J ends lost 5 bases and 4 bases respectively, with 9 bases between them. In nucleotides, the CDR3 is TGTGCCAGCAGCCCACAGGCAAATCAGCCCCAGCATTTT. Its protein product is CASSPQANQPQHF.

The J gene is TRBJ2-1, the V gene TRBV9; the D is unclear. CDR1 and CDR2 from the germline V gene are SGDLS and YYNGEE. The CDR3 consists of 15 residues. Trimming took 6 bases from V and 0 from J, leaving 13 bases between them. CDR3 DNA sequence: TGTGCCAGCACCCCCACACATAACTCCTACAATGAGCAGTTCTTC. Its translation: CASTPTHNSYNEQFF.

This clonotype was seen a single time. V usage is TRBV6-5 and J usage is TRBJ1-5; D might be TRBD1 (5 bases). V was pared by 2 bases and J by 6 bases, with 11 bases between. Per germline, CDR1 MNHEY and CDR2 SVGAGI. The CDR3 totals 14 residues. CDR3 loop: CASSYGAGSQPQHF. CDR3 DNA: TGTGCCAGCAGTTACGGGGCAGGGAGTCAGCCCCAGCATTTT.

CDR3 sequence (DNA): TGTGCCAGCAAAAAGGGGGCAAGAGACACTGAAGCTTTCTTT. It is translated as CASKKGARDTEAFF. V gene TRBV2 combines with J gene TRBJ1-1; TRBD1 matches 7 bases. V gave up 7 bases and J gave up 3 bases; unmatched junction bases: 8. The length of the CDR3 is 14 residues. Germline loops: CDR1 SNHLY, CDR2 FYNNEI.

In nucleotides, the CDR3 is TGCGCCAGCAGCAGGGGGACAGGTTCTAATCAGGACATTCAGTACTTC. It specifies CASSRGTGSNQDIQYF. The rearrangement joins TRBV5-1 to TRBJ2-4; 8 nucleotides line up with TRBD1. CDR3 length equals 16 residues. The germline V gene has CDR1 SGHRS and CDR2 YFSETQ. V gave up 4 bases and J gave up 8 bases; unmatched junction bases: 14.

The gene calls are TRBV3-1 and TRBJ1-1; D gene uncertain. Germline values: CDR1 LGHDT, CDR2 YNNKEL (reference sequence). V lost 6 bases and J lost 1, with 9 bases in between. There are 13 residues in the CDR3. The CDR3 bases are TGTGCCAGCAGTCGCCCCCCGAACACTGAAGCTTTCTTT. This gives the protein CASSRPPNTEAFF. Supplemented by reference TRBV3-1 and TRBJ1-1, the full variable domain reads DTAVSQTPKYLVTQMGNDKSIKCEQNLGHDTMYWYKQDSKKFLKIMFSYNNKELIINETVPNRFSPKSPDKAHLNLHINSLELGDSAVYFCASSRPPNTEAFFGQGTRLTVV.

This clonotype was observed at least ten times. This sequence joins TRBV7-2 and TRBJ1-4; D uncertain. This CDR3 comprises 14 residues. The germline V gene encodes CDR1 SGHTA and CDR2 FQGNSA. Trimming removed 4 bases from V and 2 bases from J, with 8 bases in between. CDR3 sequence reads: CASSSGPTNEKLFF. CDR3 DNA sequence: TGTGCCAGCAGCTCAGGACCCACTAATGAAAAACTGTTTTTT. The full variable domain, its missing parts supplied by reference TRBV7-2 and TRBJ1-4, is GAGVSQSPSNKVTEKGKDVELRCDPISGHTALYWYRQSLGQGLEFLIYFQGNSAPDKSGLPSDRFSAERTGGSVSTLTIQRTQQEDSAVYLCASSSGPTNEKLFFGSGTQLSVL.

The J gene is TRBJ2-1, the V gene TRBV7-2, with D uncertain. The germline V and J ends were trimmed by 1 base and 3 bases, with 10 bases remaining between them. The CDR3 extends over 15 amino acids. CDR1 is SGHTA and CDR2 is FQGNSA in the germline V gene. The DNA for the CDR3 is TGTGCCAGCAGCTTAGTTCACTCGAACTACAATGAGCAGTTCTTC. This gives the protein CASSLVHSNYNEQFF.

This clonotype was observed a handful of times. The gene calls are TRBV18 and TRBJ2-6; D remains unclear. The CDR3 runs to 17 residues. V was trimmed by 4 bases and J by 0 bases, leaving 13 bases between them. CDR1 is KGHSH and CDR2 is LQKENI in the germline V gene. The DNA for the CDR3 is TGTGCCAGCTCACTAAGACGGACCAACTCTGGGGCCAACGTCCTGACTTTC. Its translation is CASSLRRTNSGANVLTF.

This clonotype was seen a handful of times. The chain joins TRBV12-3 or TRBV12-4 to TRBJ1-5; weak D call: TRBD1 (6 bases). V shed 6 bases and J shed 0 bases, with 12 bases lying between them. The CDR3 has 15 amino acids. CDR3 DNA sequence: TGTGCCAGCAGGGAACAGGGAGCTAGCAATCAGCCCCAGCATTTT. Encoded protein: CASREQGASNQPQHF.

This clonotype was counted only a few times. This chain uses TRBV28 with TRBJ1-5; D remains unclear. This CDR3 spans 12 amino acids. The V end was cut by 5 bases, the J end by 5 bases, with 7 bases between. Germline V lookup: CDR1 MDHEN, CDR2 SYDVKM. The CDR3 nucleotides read TGTGCCAGCAGTCTCCTTTATCAGCCCCAGCATTTT. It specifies CASSLLYQPQHF.

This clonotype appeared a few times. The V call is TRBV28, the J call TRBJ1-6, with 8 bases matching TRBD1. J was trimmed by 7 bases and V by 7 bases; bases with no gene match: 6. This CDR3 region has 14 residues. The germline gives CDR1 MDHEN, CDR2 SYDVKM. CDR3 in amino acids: CASTMSGGNSPLHF. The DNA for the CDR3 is TGTGCCAGCACCATGTCAGGGGGCAATTCACCCCTCCACTTT.

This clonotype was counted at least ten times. The CDR3 nucleotides read TGCAGTGCTAGAGAGTGGGGTGCCGGGACTAACAATGAGCAGTTCTTC. This translates into CSAREWGAGTNNEQFF. The chain couples TRBV20-1 to TRBJ2-1; 7 bases agree with TRBD2. J lost 5 bases, V lost 0 bases, and 10 bases had no gene match. The CDR3 totals 16 residues. The germline CDR1 and CDR2 sequences are DFQATT and SNEGSKA (reference sequence).

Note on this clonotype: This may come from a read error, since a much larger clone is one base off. CDR3 protein: CASSPFGPYEQYF. The CDR3 coding sequence is TGTGCCAGCAGTCCCTTTGGGCCCTACGAGCAGTACTTC. The chain couples TRBV7-9 to TRBJ2-7, with unresolved D. This CDR3 contains 13 residues. Germline lookup yields CDR1 SEHNR and CDR2 FQNEAQ (reference sequence). With 6 bases removed from V and 2 bases from J, the gap between germline ends came to 11 bases.

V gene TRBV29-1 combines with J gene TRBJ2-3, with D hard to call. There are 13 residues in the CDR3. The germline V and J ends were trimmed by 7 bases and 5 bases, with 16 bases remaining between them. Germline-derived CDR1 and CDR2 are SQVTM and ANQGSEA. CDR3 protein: CSAARVLQDTQYF. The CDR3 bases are TGCAGCGCCGCGAGAGTCCTTCAAGATACGCAGTATTTT.

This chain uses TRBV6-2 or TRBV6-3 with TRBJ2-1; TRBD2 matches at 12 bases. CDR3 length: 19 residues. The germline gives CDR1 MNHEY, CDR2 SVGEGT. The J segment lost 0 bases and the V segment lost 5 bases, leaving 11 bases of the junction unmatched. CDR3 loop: CASSPMPSGRGLSYNEQFF. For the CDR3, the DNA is TGTGCCAGCAGTCCCATGCCTAGCGGGAGGGGCCTCTCCTACAATGAGCAGTTCTTC.

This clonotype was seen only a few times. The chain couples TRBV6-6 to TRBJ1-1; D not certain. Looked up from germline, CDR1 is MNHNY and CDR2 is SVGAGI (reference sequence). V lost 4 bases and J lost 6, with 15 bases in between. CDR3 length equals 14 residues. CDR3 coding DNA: TGTGCCAGCAGTTTGATAAAAGGTTTTGCTGAAGCTTTCTTT. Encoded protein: CASSLIKGFAEAFF.